This T cell receptor beta chain came from a study of cytomegalovirus exposure and HLA in healthy donors. For the study at large: Both the roughly 120 validation repertoires and the roughly 700 first-cohort repertoires used the same platform, as reported by a later analysis.

Findings and limits, study-wide: As confirmed in vitro, three CMV-associated chains were specific for CMV antigens.

As for this clone: Its matching antigen is unknown.

Clones were read by immunoSEQ multiplex PCR, and TCRdb kept only the in-frame ones, dropping some. The data show about 160,000 clones, approximately 88% seen once. Germline lookup yields CDR1 KGHSH and CDR2 LQKENI. This CDR3 contains 16 residues. Trimming removed 3 bases from V and 1 base from J; junction bases left unmatched: 5. These donors were members of the roughly 120-subject validation cohort, a group separate from the approximately 670-subject first cohort. The gene calls are TRBV18 and TRBJ2-2, with 7 positions matching TRBD2. The receptor was isolated from a man between 25 and 39 years old in good health and CMV-seropositive. Sequencing used PBMCs. The CDR3: CASSPPGLRNTGELFF. CDR3 coding DNA: TGTGCCAGCTCACCCCCGGGACTACGGAACACCGGGGAGCTGTTTTTT. Drawing the rest from reference TRBV18 and TRBJ2-2, the complete variable domain is NAGVMQNPRHLVRRRGQEARLRCSPMKGHSHVYWYRQLPEEGLKFMVYLQKENIIDESGMPKERFSAEFPKEGPSILRIQQVVRGDSAAYFCASSPPGLRNTGELFFGEGSRLTVL.